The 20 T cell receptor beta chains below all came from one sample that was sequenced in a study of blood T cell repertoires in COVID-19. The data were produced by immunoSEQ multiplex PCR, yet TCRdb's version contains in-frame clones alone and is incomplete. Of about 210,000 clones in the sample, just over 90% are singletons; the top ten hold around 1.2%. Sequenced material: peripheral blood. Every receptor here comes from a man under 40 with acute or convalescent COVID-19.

The chain's CDR3 is CASSEGGSKNIQYF. The CDR3 DNA follows: TGTGCCAGCAGCGAGGGGGGGTCCAAAAACATTCAGTACTTC. This rearrangement joins TRBV28 to TRBJ2-4; tentative D call: TRBD2 (7 bases). Trimming took off 6 bases at V and 2 bases at J, with 11 bases between the two ends. Germline CDR1 reads MDHEN; CDR2 reads SYDVKM. The CDR3 runs 14 residues.

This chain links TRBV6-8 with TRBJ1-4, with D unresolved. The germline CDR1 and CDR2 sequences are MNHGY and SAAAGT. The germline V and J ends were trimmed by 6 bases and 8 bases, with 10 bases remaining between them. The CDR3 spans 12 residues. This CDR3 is CASRLRKEKLFF. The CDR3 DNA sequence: TGTGCCAGCAGGCTAAGAAAGGAAAAACTGTTTTTT.

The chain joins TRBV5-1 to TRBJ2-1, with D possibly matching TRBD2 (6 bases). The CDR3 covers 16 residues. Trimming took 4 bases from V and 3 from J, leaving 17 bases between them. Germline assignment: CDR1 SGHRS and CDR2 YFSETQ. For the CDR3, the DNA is TGCGCCAGCAGCCCTGACGGGGGAAGGCACTACAATGAGCAGTTCTTC. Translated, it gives CASSPDGGRHYNEQFF.

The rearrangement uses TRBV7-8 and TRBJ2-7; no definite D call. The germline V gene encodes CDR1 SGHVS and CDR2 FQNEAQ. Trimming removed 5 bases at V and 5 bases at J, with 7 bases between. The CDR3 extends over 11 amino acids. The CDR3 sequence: CASSGANEQYF. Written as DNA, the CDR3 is TGTGCCAGCAGCGGAGCTAACGAGCAGTACTTC.

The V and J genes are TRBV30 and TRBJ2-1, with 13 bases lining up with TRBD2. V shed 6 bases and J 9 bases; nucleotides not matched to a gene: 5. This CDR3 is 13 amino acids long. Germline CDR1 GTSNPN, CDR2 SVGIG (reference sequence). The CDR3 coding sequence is TGTGCCTGTAGGACTAGCGGGAGCTCTGAGCAGTTCTTC. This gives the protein CACRTSGSSEQFF.

CDR3 residues: CAISESVGGPKETQYF. The CDR3 DNA reads TGTGCCATCAGTGAGTCGGTGGGGGGTCCTAAAGAGACCCAGTACTTC. The chain uses TRBV10-3 and TRBJ2-5, with D possibly TRBD2 on 6 matching bases. V lost 0 bases to trimming and J lost 3 bases, with 14 bases between them. The length of the CDR3 is 16 residues. In germline, CDR1 is ENHRY, CDR2 SYGVKD.

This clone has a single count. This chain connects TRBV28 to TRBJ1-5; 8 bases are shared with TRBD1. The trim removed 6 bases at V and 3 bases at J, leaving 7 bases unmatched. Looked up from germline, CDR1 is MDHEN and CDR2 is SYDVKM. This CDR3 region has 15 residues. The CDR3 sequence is CASRSQGGYNQPQHF. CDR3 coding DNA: TGTGCCAGCAGATCACAGGGGGGTTACAATCAGCCCCAGCATTTT.

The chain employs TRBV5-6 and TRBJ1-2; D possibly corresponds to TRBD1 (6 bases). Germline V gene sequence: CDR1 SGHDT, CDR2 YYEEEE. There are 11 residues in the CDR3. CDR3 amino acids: CAGEGVSGYTF. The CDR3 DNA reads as TGTGCGGGAGAGGGGGTGAGTGGCTACACCTTC.

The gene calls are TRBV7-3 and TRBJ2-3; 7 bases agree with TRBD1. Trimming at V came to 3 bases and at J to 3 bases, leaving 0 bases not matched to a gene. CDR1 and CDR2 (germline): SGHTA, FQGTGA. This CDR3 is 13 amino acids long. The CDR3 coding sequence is TGTGCCAGCAGCTTGGGACAGACAGATACGCAGTATTTT. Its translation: CASSLGQTDTQYF.

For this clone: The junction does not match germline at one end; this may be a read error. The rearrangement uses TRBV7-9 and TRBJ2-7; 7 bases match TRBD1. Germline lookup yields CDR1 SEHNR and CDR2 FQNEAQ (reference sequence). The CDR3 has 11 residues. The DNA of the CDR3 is TGTGCCAGCAGCTCTCCGGGACAGCTACTTTTC. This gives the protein CASSSPGQLLF. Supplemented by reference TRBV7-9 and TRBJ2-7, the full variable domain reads DTGVSQNPRHKITKRGQNVTFRCDPISEHNRLYWYRQTLGQGPEFLTYFQNEAQLEKSRLLSDRFSAERPKGSFSTLEIQRTEQGDSAMYLCASSSPGQLLFGPGTRLTVT.

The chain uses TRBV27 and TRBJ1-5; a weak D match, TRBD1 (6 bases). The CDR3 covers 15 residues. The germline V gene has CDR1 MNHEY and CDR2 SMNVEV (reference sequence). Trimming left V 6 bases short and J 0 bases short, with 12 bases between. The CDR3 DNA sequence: TGTGCCAGCAGGCCTCAGGGGAATAGCAATCAGCCCCAGCATTTT. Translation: CASRPQGNSNQPQHF.

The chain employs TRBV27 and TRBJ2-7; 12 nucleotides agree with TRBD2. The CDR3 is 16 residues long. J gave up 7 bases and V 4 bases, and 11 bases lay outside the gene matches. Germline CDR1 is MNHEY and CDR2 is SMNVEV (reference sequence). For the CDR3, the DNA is TGTGCCAGCAGTTCCCTCGAGACTAGCGGGAGTGGGGAGCAGTACTTC. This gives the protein CASSSLETSGSGEQYF.

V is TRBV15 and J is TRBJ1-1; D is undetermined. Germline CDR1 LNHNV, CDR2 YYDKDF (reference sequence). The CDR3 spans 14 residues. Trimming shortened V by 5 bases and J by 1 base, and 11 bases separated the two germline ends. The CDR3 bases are TGTGCCACCAGCGTGTTCGGGAAGAACACTGAAGCTTTCTTT. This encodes CATSVFGKNTEAFF.

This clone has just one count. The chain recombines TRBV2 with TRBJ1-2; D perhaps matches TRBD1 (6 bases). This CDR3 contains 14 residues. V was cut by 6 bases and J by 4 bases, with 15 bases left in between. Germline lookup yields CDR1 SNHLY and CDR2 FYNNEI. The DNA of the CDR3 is TGTGCCAGCAGATGGGACAACCGCCTCTATGGCTACACCTTC. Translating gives CASRWDNRLYGYTF.

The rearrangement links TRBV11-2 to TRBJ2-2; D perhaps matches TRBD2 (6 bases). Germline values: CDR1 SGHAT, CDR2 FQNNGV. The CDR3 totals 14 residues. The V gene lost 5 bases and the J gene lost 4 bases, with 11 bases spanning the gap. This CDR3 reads CASSHSGPTGELFF. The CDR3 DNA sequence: TGTGCCAGCAGCCACAGCGGGCCCACCGGGGAGCTGTTTTTT. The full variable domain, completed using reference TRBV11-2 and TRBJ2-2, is EAGVAQSPRYKIIEKRQSVAFWCNPISGHATLYWYQQILGQGPKLLIQFQNNGVVDDSQLPKDRFSAERLKGVDSTLKIQPAKLEDSAVYLCASSHSGPTGELFFGEGSRLTVL.

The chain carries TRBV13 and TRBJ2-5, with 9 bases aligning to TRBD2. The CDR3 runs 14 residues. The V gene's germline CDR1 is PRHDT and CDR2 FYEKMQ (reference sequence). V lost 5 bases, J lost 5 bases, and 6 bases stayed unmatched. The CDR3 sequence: CASSPGLAVETQYF. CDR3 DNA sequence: TGTGCCAGCAGCCCGGGACTAGCTGTGGAGACCCAGTACTTC.

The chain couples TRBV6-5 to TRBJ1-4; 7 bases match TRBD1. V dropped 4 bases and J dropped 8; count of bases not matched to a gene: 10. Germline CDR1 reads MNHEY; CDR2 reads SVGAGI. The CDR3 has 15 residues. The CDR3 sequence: CASSSGTARYEKLFF. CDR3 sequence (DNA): TGTGCCAGCAGTTCCGGGACAGCCAGATACGAAAAACTGTTTTTT.

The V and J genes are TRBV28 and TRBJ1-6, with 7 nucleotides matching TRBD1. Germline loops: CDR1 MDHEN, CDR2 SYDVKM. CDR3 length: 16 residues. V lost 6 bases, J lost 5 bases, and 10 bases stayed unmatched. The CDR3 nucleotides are TGTGCCAGCAGCGTCCCTGGGACAGCCGATAATTCACCCCTCCACTTT. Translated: CASSVPGTADNSPLHF.

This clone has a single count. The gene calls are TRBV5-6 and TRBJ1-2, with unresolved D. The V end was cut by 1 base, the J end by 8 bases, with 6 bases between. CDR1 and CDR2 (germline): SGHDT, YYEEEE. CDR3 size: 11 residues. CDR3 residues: CASSLTGGYTF. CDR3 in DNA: TGTGCCAGCAGCTTGACGGGGGGCTACACCTTC.

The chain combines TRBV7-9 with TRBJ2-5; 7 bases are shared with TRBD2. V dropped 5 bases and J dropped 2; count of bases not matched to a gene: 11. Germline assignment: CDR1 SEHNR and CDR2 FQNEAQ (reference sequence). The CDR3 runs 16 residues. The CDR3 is CASSPPGGGQQETQYF. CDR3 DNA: TGTGCCAGCAGCCCCCCCGGGGGAGGGCAGCAAGAGACCCAGTACTTC. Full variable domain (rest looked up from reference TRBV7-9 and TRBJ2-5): DTGVSQNPRHKITKRGQNVTFRCDPISEHNRLYWYRQTLGQGPEFLTYFQNEAQLEKSRLLSDRFSAERPKGSFSTLEIQRTEQGDSAMYLCASSPPGGGQQETQYFGPGTRLLVL.